This entry lists 8 T cell receptor beta chains sequenced from one sample in a study of identical twins. One entry per CDR3 protein, called by TCRdb with MiXCR from the 5' RACE reads. The sample records hundreds of thousands of distinct CDR3 sequences, over 9% being singletons. The sample was also reused in another study, on yellow fever vaccine responses in identical twins.

Sequencing was carried out using CD8+ T cells sorted from blood. The source is a woman aged 18 to 35 in good health.

This clonotype occurred a few times. This chain joins TRBV4-2 and TRBJ1-1; D uncertain. The CDR3 totals 15 residues. Germline V lookup: CDR1 LGHNA, CDR2 YNFKEQ. With 1 base removed from V and 1 base from J, the gap between germline ends came to 10 bases. CDR3 loop: CASSQGRAKNTEAFF. DNA for the CDR3: TGTGCCAGCAGCCAAGGCCGGGCTAAGAACACTGAAGCTTTCTTT.

The rearrangement joins TRBV20-1 to TRBJ2-5, with 8 positions matching TRBD1. The V segment lost 0 bases and the J segment 2 bases; nucleotides outside the gene matches: 5. Germline CDR1 DFQATT, CDR2 SNEGSKA (reference sequence). The length of the CDR3 is 15 residues. This CDR3 reads CSAREGTGLQETQYF. DNA of the CDR3: TGCAGTGCTAGAGAGGGGACAGGCCTTCAAGAGACCCAGTACTTC.

The rearrangement joins TRBV12-3 or TRBV12-4 to TRBJ2-1; the match to TRBD2 covers 7 bases. The CDR3 consists of 19 residues. The ends lost 6 bases at V and 4 bases at J; junction bases unmatched: 21. The CDR3 DNA reads as TGTGCCAGCAGAAGGACTAGGTCCCACTCACCGGGGGGATACAATGAGCAGTTCTTC. Protein: CASRRTRSHSPGGYNEQFF.

The chain uses TRBV6-1 and TRBJ2-5; 13 bases are a match to TRBD2. CDR1 and CDR2 from the germline V gene are MNHNS and SASEGT. After removal of 4 bases from V and 6 bases from J, the junction contained 5 bases not matched to a gene. This CDR3 region has 15 residues. The CDR3 nucleotides are TGTGCCAGCAGTGGACTAGCGGGAGGTTGGCAGACCCAGTACTTC. Amino acids: CASSGLAGGWQTQYF.

V is TRBV5-1 and J is TRBJ2-1; 7 bases match TRBD2. With V trimmed by 0 bases and J by 2 bases, 5 bases remained unmatched. Per the germline V gene, CDR1 is SGHRS and CDR2 is YFSETQ. This CDR3 region has 16 residues. The CDR3 DNA is TGCGCCAGCAGCTTGGAGGCGGGAGTCGCCTACAATGAGCAGTTCTTC. Encoded protein: CASSLEAGVAYNEQFF.

This rearrangement joins TRBV15 to TRBJ2-1; 12 bases are a match to TRBD2. The V gene end was trimmed by 8 bases and the J gene end by 7 bases; junction bases not matched to a gene: 6. The CDR3 has 14 amino acids. CDR1 and CDR2 from the germline V gene are LNHNV and YYDKDF (reference sequence). The CDR3 loop is CATQTSGSLNEQFF. In DNA, the CDR3 is TGTGCCACCCAGACTAGCGGGAGTCTTAATGAGCAGTTCTTC.

The V gene is TRBV5-1, the J gene TRBJ2-2; 7 bases map to TRBD2. CDR1 is SGHRS and CDR2 is YFSETQ in the germline V gene. The V and J ends lost 4 bases and 4 bases, in that order; junction bases with no gene match: 13. This CDR3 region has 17 residues. The CDR3 protein is CASSPKWGGPGTGELFF. The CDR3 region has the DNA TGCGCCAGCAGCCCGAAATGGGGGGGTCCTGGCACCGGGGAGCTGTTTTTT.

This clonotype occurred a few times. The rearrangement links TRBV6-1 to TRBJ2-2, with 9 bases matching TRBD2. This CDR3 is built from 15 residues. Germline CDR1 reads MNHNS; CDR2 reads SASEGT. V was clipped by 9 bases and J by 7 bases; unmatched bases: 12. The CDR3 is CASTVGTSSFGELFF. For the CDR3, the DNA is TGTGCCAGTACCGTCGGGACTAGCTCATTCGGGGAGCTGTTTTTT.